This TCR beta chain was sequenced in a study of OX40 agonist ivuxolimab in advanced cancers. Study findings and constraints: Averaging showed that CD8+ T cells had more expanded clones than CD4+ did. The 0.1-3.0 mg/kg partial responders had among the lowest clonal expansion.

The CDR3 has 13 amino acids. Germline V gene sequence: CDR1 SGHAT, CDR2 FQNNGV. Between the trimmed V and J ends, which lost 1 base and 9 bases, there was a span of 10 bases. Turning to this clone: What it recognizes is unknown.

Assay: immunoSEQ multiplex PCR; the TCRdb copy retains only in-frame clones and omits some. The table includes over 60,000 clones, roughly nine tenths detected once. The chain combines TRBV11-2 with TRBJ2-1, with D unresolved. This TCR was recovered from an adult with an advanced solid tumor such as melanoma, head and neck, liver or kidney cancer. Sequenced material: CD4+ or CD8+ T cells sorted from blood, taken in a trial of the OX40 agonist ivuxolimab. The CDR3 DNA sequence: TGTGCCAGCAGCTTAGGGAATTGGGGTGAGCAGTTCTTC. Translation gives CASSLGNWGEQFF.